This TCR beta chain emerged from a study of blood T cell repertoires in COVID-19. Overall study: COVID-19 samples from acute and convalescent phases originated in the United States, Italy and Spain.

The CDR3 totals 15 residues. The germline V gene encodes CDR1 MGHRA and CDR2 YSYEKL. With 0 bases clipped from V and 2 bases from J, the junction kept 3 bases outside the gene matches. Sequencing was performed with immunoSEQ multiplex PCR; in TCRdb, only in-frame clones are kept and a portion is missing. The table shows about 73,000 clones, with roughly 88% occurring only once. Sequencing used peripheral blood. The genes are TRBV4-1 and TRBJ2-5, with 7 bases that match TRBD1. The receptor's source is a man older than 75 with active or convalescent COVID-19. The CDR3 nucleotides are TGCGCCAGCAGCCAAGACGGCAGGGGGCAAGAGACCCAGTACTTC. It specifies CASSQDGRGQETQYF.